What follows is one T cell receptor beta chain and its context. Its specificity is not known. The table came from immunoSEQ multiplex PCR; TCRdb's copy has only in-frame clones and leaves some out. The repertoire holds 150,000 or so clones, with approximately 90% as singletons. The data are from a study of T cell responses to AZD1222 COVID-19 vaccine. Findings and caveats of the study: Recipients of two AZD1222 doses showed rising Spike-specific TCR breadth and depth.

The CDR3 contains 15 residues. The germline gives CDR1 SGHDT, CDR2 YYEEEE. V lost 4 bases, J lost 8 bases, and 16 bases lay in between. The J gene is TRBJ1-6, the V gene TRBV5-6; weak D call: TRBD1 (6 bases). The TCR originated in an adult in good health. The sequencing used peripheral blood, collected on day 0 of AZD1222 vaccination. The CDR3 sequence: CASSVYTGNYSPLHF. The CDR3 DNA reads TGTGCCAGCAGCGTCTACACAGGGAACTATTCACCCCTCCACTTT.